This T cell receptor beta chain was profiled in a study of early T cells in non-severe SARS-CoV-2 infection. Whole-study results and caveats: The matching step, a VDJdb search, favored anti-spike CD8 responses and missed private and CD4 specificities.

TCRdb re-called the 5' RACE reads through MiXCR, storing one row per CDR3 protein. There are some 66,000 distinct CDR3 sequences in the sample; approximately 13% occur only once, and about 5% lies in the top ten. Concerning this clonotype: Its specificity is not known.

This CDR3 is built from 20 residues. The V segment lost 0 bases and the J segment 0 bases; nucleotides outside the gene matches: 10. Germline V CDR1 and CDR2: LGHNA, YSLEER. The sequencing input was whole blood. The TCR was taken from an adult who was a healthcare worker with PCR-confirmed SARS-CoV-2 infection or an uninfected control (not recorded which). The chain uses TRBV4-3 and TRBJ2-3, with 12 bases identical to TRBD2. This CDR3 is CASSQDLTSGSYTSTDTQYF. CDR3 sequence (DNA): TGCGCCAGCAGCCAAGATTTGACTAGCGGGAGCTACACTAGCACAGATACGCAGTATTTT.